Listed below are T cell receptor beta chains from one sample, sequenced in a study of blood T cell repertoires in COVID-19. Assay: immunoSEQ multiplex PCR; the TCRdb copy retains only in-frame clones and omits some. The data show 120,000 or so clones, more than 70% seen once. Sequenced sample: peripheral blood. Receptors were obtained from a human donor in a cohort sampled during active COVID-19. Each CDR3 is given with its conserved first and last residue. D genes are given only for firm matches. The size entry is marked missing in some rows and otherwise reads once, few, many or a size class.

d_call j_call clone_size v_call cdr3_nt cdr3_aa
TRBD1 TRBJ1-5 - TRBV5-1 TGCGCCAGCAGCTTGTACCTCTCTAACGGACAGGGGGCTAGTCAGCCCCAGCATTTT CASSLYLSNGQGASQPQHF
TRBD1 TRBJ2-3 - TRBV5-1 TGCGCCAGCAGCATCCGACAGGGCGCCACAGATACGCAGTATTTT CASSIRQGATDTQYF
- TRBJ2-4 - TRBV3-1/TRBV3-2 TGTGCCAGCAGCCAAGGACAGACCCTTCTAGCCAAAAACATTCAGTACTTC CASSQGQTLLAKNIQYF
- TRBJ2-5 - TRBV28 TGTGCCAGCAGCCTAGGCCCTCTGAGGCCCCAAGAGACCCAGTACTTC CASSLGPLRPQETQYF
TRBD1 TRBJ2-7 - TRBV5-1 TGCGCCAGCAGCTTGGTCAGGGGGCATCACGAGCAGTACTTC CASSLVRGHHEQYF
TRBD1 TRBJ2-7 - TRBV5-6 TGTGCCAGCAGCTTGGTCGGGCAGGGGGCCCTTAGGGGGCACGAGCAGTACTTC CASSLVGQGALRGHEQYF
- TRBJ1-1 - TRBV28 TGTGCCAGCAGGGTGACACTTCACACTGAAGCTTTCTTT CASRVTLHTEAFF
TRBD2 TRBJ2-5 - TRBV18 TGTGCCAGCTCACCGGGGACTAGCGGGAGGGAAGAGACCCAGTACTTC CASSPGTSGREETQYF
- TRBJ1-1 - TRBV19 TGTGCCAGTAGTATAGGTCAGGACACTGAAGCTTTCTTT CASSIGQDTEAFF
TRBD2 TRBJ2-1 - TRBV6-4 TGTGCCAGCAGTACTTCCTTTAGGACTAGCGGGAATGAGCAGTTCTTC CASSTSFRTSGNEQFF
TRBD2 TRBJ2-7 - TRBV29-1 TGCAGCGTTGGTAGTGCGGGAGCAGTTGGCGAGCAGTACTTC CSVGSAGAVGEQYF
- TRBJ1-1 - TRBV7-6 TGTGCCAGCAGCTTGGGCAGGTACTCTGAAGCTTTCTTT CASSLGRYSEAFF
TRBD2 TRBJ2-7 - TRBV28 TGTGCCAGCAGTTTATTAGCTAGCGGAACCTACGAGCAGTACTTC CASSLLASGTYEQYF
- TRBJ2-1 - TRBV7-2 TGTGCCAGCAGCTCTAACTCCTACAATGAGCAGTTCTTC CASSSNSYNEQFF
TRBD1 TRBJ1-2 - TRBV7-9 TGTGCCAGCAGCTTAGGACAGGGACTCGACTATGGCTACACCTTC CASSLGQGLDYGYTF
- TRBJ1-5 once TRBV6-5 TGTGCCAGCAGCCCCCTCGGCGGGGCGGGACAGCCCCAGCATTTT CASSPLGGAGQPQHF
TRBD1 TRBJ1-5 - TRBV10-3 TGTGCCGTATCAGGGGGCAGTCAGCCCCAGCATTTT CAVSGGSQPQHF
TRBD1 TRBJ1-2 - TRBV23-1 TGCGCCAGCAGTCCGCCACCGGGACAGGGGAACTATGGCTACACCTTC CASSPPPGQGNYGYTF
- TRBJ2-5 - TRBV11-2 TGTGCCAGCAGCTTAGGGACAAAAACAGTCCAAGAGACCCAGTACTTC CASSLGTKTVQETQYF
TRBD1 TRBJ2-1 - TRBV30 TGTGCCTGGAGTCGGGACAGCTCCTACAATGAGCAGTTCTTC CAWSRDSSYNEQFF
TRBD1 TRBJ1-3 - TRBV7-9 TGTGCCAGCAGCTCTCAGGGGGGTCGAAACACCATATATTTT CASSSQGGRNTIYF
TRBD1 TRBJ2-6 - TRBV2 TGTGCCAGCAGTGGAAGGGGACAGACGGTATCTGGGGCCAACGTCCTGACTTTC CASSGRGQTVSGANVLTF
TRBD1 TRBJ2-2 - TRBV7-7 TGTGCTAGCAGCTTATCCGGGACAGGGTTCACCGGGGAGCTGTTTTTT CASSLSGTGFTGELFF
TRBD2 TRBJ2-7 - TRBV7-2 TGTGCCAGCAGCTTAGTAAGCGGGGGGGCCCTAAGGGAGCAGTACTTC CASSLVSGGALREQYF
TRBD1 TRBJ2-5 - TRBV11-2 TGTGCCAGCAGCGCACGGCCGACAGGGGAAGAGACCCAGTACTTC CASSARPTGEETQYF
TRBD1 TRBJ2-7 few TRBV27 TGTGCCAGCACCTCGACAGGGTACATCCCCCACGAGCAGTACTTC CASTSTGYIPHEQYF
- TRBJ2-7 - TRBV29-1 TGCAGCGTCCTCCGGGGAACGGCTCGCGAGCAGTACTTC CSVLRGTAREQYF
- TRBJ1-1 - TRBV6-6 TGTGCCAGCAACCTAATCGACGGGGGAGTCACTGAAGCTTTCTTT CASNLIDGGVTEAFF
- TRBJ2-7 - TRBV6-6 TGTGCCAGCAGACCCCTGGGAGCCTACGAGCAGTACTTC CASRPLGAYEQYF
TRBD1 TRBJ2-3 - TRBV24-1 TGTGCCACCAGTGATTGGGGGGACAGGGGGCTTGGAGATACGCAGTATTTT CATSDWGDRGLGDTQYF
- TRBJ2-7 - TRBV28 TGTGCCAGCAGTTTACTTCGGGGCTACGAGCAGTACTTC CASSLLRGYEQYF
TRBD2 TRBJ2-1 - TRBV20-1 TGCAGTGCTAGTAGGGTAGCGGGATCTTGGAGCTCCTACAATGAGCAGTTCTTC CSASRVAGSWSSYNEQFF
- TRBJ2-7 - TRBV7-9 TGTGCCAGCAGCTCCCGAGAAGAGGCCGTATTC CASSSREEAVF
- TRBJ1-6 - TRBV28 TGTGCCAGCAGTTTCCGTCGACAGATGAGGAATTCACCCCTCCACTTT CASSFRRQMRNSPLHF
- TRBJ1-2 - TRBV9 TGTGCCAGCAGCCCCAATAGGGGTGGCTACACCTTC CASSPNRGGYTF
- TRBJ2-1 - TRBV4-2 TGTGCCAGCAGCTCGACTTTTAATGAGCAGTTCTTC CASSSTFNEQFF
- TRBJ2-7 - TRBV5-4 TGTGCCAGCAGCTTGGACAGGGTGGGGGAGCAGTACTTC CASSLDRVGEQYF
TRBD2 TRBJ2-1 - TRBV28 TGTGCCAGCAGTTCCCACCTGGCTAGCGGGACCTACAATGAGCAGTTCTTC CASSSHLASGTYNEQFF
- TRBJ2-7 - TRBV28 TGTGCCAGCGGCTCTGGGGCGGCAGCCTACGAGCAGTACTTC CASGSGAAAYEQYF
- TRBJ2-7 - TRBV7-2 TGTGCCAGCAGCCAATGGCCATACGAGCAGTACTTC CASSQWPYEQYF
TRBD2 TRBJ2-5 - TRBV5-1 TGCGCCAGCAGCTTGACATTAGCGGGAGCCCTACAAGAGACCCAGTACTTC CASSLTLAGALQETQYF
TRBD2 TRBJ2-1 - TRBV19 TGTGCCAGTAGACGACTAGCGGGACGGAACTCCTACAATGAGCAGTTCTTC CASRRLAGRNSYNEQFF
- TRBJ2-3 - TRBV24-1 TGTGCCACCAGTGATGAGACAGGTGACACAGATACGCAGTATTTT CATSDETGDTDTQYF
TRBD2 TRBJ2-3 - TRBV28 TGTGCCAGCACGCCTGGGACTAGCCGCACAGATACGCAGTATTTT CASTPGTSRTDTQYF
- TRBJ2-1 - TRBV19 TGTGCCAGTAACCCAGGACAGAAAGTAAATGAGCAGTTCTTC CASNPGQKVNEQFF
TRBD2 TRBJ2-1 - TRBV10-3 TGTGCCATCAGTGGGGGGACTAGCGGGGCTGAGGGGTGGAATGAGCAGTTCTTC CAISGGTSGAEGWNEQFF
- TRBJ1-6 once TRBV11-2 TGTGCCAGCCTCCTGGGCGGGGGATCACCCCTCCACTTT CASLLGGGSPLHF
- TRBJ2-5 once TRBV20-1 TGCAGTGCTAGTGACGGGGGTTCCGAGACCCAGTACTTC CSASDGGSETQYF
TRBD2 TRBJ2-3 once TRBV7-9 TGTGCCAGCAGCTTCACCTCCGGGGCTAGCGGGACAGATACGCAGTATTTT CASSFTSGASGTDTQYF
- TRBJ2-2 - TRBV5-1 TGCGCCAGCAGCTTGTCTGGGGGCCCATCCCTTAACGGCGGGGAGCTGTTTTTT CASSLSGGPSLNGGELFF